The clone carrying this T cell receptor beta chain was detected many times. Its matching antigen is unknown. The V and J ends lost 7 bases and 3 bases respectively, with 20 bases between them. The CDR3 consists of 16 residues. From germline, CDR1 is KGHDR and CDR2 SFDVKD. This sample was included in a study of CD8 T cells in ankylosing spondylitis. Study observations and caveats: From matched ankylosing spondylitis synovial fluid, disease-linked clones were reportedly recovered at significantly enriched levels. Among TCR beta sequences, a motif of eight highly homologous variants appeared characteristic of ankylosing spondylitis blood. Disease-linked clones bore a CD8+ phenotype and were relatively rare in peripheral blood.

Quantitative barcoded 5'-RACE was used to prepare TCR beta libraries. MiXCR, applied by TCRdb to the 5' RACE reads, yields one record per CDR3 protein. This table has some 840,000 distinct CDR3 sequences, roughly 12% appearing once. Sequencing was done on a sample of blood, either unsorted or a sorted T cell fraction (not recorded which). This sequence originates from a male donor with ankylosing spondylitis. The chain is built from TRBV24-1 and TRBJ2-5, with D perhaps matching TRBD2 (6 bases). The CDR3 nucleotides read TGTGCCACCAGCGTACCCGGCCGGGACTGGGAAGAGACCCAGTACTTC. Amino acids: CATSVPGRDWEETQYF.